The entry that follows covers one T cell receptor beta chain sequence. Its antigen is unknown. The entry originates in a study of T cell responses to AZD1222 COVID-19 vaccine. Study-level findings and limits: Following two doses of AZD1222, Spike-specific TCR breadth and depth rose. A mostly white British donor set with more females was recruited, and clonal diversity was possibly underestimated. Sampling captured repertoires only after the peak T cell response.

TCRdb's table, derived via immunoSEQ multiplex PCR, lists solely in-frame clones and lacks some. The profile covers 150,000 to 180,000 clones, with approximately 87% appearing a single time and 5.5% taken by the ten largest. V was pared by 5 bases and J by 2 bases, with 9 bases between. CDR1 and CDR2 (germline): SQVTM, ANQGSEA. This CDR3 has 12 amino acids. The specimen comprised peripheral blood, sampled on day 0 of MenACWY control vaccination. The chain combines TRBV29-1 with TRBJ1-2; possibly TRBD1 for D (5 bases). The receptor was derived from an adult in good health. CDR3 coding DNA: TGCAGCGTTTCGTGGGACAACTATGGCTACACCTTC. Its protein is CSVSWDNYGYTF.